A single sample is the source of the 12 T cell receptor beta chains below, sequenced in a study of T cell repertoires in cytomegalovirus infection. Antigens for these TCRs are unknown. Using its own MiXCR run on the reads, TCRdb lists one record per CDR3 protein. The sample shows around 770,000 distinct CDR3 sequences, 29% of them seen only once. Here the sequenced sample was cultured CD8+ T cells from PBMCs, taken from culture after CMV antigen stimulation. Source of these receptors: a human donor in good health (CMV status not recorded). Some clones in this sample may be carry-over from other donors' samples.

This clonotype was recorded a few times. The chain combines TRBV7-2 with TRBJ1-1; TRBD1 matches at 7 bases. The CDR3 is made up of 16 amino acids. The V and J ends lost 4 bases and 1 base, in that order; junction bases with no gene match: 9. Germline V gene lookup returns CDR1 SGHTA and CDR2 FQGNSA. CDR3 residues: CASSSLDRSQNTEAFF. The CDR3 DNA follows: TGTGCCAGCAGCTCGTTGGACAGGTCCCAGAACACTGAAGCTTTCTTT.

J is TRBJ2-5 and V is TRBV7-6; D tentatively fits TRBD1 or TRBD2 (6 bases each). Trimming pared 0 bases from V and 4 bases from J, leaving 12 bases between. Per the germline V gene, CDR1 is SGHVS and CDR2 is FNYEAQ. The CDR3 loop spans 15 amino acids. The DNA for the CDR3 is TGTGCCAGCAGCTTAGCGCGGAGGGGGTTAGAGACCCAGTACTTC. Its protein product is CASSLARRGLETQYF.

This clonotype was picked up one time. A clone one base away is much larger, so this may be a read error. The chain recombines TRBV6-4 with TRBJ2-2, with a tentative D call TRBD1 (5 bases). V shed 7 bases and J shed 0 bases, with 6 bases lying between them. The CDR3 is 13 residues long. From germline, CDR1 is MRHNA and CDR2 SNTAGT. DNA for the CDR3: TGTGCCAGCATGGGGCCGAACACCGGGGAGCTGTTTTTT. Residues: CASMGPNTGELFF.

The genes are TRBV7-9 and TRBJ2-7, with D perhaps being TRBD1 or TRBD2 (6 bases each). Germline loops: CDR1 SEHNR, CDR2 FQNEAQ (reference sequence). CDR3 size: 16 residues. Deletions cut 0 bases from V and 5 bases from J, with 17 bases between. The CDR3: CASSLAIGPGGHEQYF. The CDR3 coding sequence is TGTGCCAGCAGCTTAGCTATAGGCCCCGGGGGCCACGAGCAGTACTTC.

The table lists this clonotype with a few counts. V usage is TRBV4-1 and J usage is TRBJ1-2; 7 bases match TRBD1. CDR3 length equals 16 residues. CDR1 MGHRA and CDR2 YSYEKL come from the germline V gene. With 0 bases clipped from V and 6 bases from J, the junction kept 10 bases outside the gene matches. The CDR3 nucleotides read TGCGCCAGCAGCCAAGATAGTCAGGGGGTCCTGGATGGCTACACCTTC. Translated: CASSQDSQGVLDGYTF.

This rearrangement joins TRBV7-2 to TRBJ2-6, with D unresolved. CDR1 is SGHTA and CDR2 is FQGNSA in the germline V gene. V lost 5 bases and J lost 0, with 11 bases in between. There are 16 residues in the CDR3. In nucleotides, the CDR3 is TGTGCCAGCAGCCCCCTACCGAGCTCTGGGGCCAACGTCCTGACTTTC. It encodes CASSPLPSSGANVLTF.

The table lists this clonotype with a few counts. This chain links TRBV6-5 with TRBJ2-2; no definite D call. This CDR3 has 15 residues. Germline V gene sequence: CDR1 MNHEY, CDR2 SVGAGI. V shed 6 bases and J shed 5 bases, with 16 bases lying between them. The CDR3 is CASRPGSGSTGELFF. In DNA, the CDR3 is TGTGCCAGCAGGCCCGGGTCCGGGTCAACCGGGGAGCTGTTTTTT.

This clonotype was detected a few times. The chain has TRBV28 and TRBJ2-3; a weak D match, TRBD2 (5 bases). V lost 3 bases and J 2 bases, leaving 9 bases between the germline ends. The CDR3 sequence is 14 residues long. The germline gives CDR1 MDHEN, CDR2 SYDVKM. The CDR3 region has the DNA TGTGCCAGCAGTTTGTTCGGGGACACAGATACGCAGTATTTT. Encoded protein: CASSLFGDTDTQYF.

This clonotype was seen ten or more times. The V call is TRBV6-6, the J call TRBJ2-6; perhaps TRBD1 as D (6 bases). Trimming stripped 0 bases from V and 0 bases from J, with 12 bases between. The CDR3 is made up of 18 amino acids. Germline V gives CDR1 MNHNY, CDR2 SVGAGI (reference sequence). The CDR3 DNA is TGTGCCAGCAGTTACTCGTCAGGGGTGAGCTCTGGGGCCAACGTCCTGACTTTC. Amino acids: CASSYSSGVSSGANVLTF.

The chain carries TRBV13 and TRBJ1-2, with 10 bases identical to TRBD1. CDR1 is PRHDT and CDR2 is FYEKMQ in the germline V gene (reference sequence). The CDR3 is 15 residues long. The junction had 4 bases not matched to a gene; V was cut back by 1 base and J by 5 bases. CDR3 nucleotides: TGTGCCAGCAGCTTAGCGGGACAGGGGCTTTATGGCTACACCTTC. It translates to CASSLAGQGLYGYTF.

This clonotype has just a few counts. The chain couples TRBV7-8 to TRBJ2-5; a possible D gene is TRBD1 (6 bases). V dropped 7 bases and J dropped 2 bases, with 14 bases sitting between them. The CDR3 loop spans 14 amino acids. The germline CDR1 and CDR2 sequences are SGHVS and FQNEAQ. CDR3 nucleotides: TGTGCCAGCACTATGGGGGCTATTCAAGAGACCCAGTACTTC. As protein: CASTMGAIQETQYF. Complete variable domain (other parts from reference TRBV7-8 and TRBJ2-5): GAGVSQSPRYKVAKRGQDVALRCDPISGHVSLFWYQQALGQGPEFLTYFQNEAQLDKSGLPSDRFFAERPEGSVSTLKIQRTQQEDSAVYLCASTMGAIQETQYFGPGTRLLVL.

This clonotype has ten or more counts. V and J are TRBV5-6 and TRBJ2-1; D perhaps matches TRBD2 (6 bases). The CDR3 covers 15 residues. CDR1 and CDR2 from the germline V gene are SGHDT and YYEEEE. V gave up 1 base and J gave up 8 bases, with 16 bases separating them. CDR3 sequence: CASSLIVGGEDEQFF. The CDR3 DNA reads TGTGCCAGCAGCTTGATCGTCGGGGGTGAGGATGAGCAGTTCTTC. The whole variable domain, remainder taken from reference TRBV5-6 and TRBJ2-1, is DAGVTQSPTHLIKTRGQQVTLRCSPKSGHDTVSWYQQALGQGPQFIFQYYEEEERQRGNFPDRFSGHQFPNYSSELNVNALLLGDSALYLCASSLIVGGEDEQFFGPGTRLTVL.